Here is one T cell receptor beta chain with its context. These data come from a study of control samples from healthy donors and cancer patients. This CDR3 region has 16 residues. V was shortened by 0 bases and J by 1 base, with 15 bases between the two germline ends. Germline V lookup: CDR1 SQVTM, CDR2 ANQGSEA. TCRdb keeps only in-frame clones here, not all; method: immunoSEQ multiplex PCR. The table shows approximately 86,000 clones, with about 89% occurring only once. Specimen: blood. This clonotype originated in a man aged 25-45 years in good health. This chain links TRBV29-1 with TRBJ1-1; a weak D match, TRBD1 (6 bases). The DNA of the CDR3 is TGCAGCGTTGAAGATCAGGAGGGCAGGGGGAACACTGAAGCTTTCTTT. Its translation: CSVEDQEGRGNTEAFF.